Sequencing of this TCR beta chain was carried out in a study of blood T cells in healthy people across ages. The study, taken as a whole, reports: A strong correlation was found between TCR beta diversity and the percentage of naive T cells.

Together with a sample-barcoded 5' primer, a J-beta primer mix was included in a second PCR lasting 7 to 11 cycles. From the 5' RACE reads, TCRdb called clonotypes with MiXCR, one entry per CDR3 protein. The sample lists roughly 500,000 distinct CDR3 sequences, roughly 29% occurring once. This clonotype has only a few counts. The antigen is undetermined. V was cut by 5 bases and J by 0 bases, with 8 bases left in between. Per germline, CDR1 SGHDN and CDR2 FVKESK. The CDR3 length is 15 residues. The receptor comes from a woman aged 70-85 years in good health. Sequencing was done on a sample of blood. This chain joins TRBV14 and TRBJ2-6; weak D call: TRBD1 (5 bases). The CDR3 is CASSSGNSGANVLTF. The CDR3 DNA follows: TGTGCCAGCAGCTCAGGGAACTCTGGGGCCAACGTCCTGACTTTC. The full variable domain, with the rest looked up from reference TRBV14 and TRBJ2-6, is EAGVTQFPSHSVIEKGQTVTLRCDPISGHDNLYWYRRVMGKEIKFLLHFVKESKQDESGMPNNRFLAERTGGTYSTLKVQPAELEDSGVYFCASSSGNSGANVLTFGAGSRLTVL.